This record covers a single TCR beta chain. The data derive from a study of blood T cell repertoires in COVID-19. For the study at large: The United States, Italy and Spain were the sources of the acute and convalescent COVID-19 samples. Sample material is recorded as cDNA or gDNA derived from T cells, B-cell-depleted T cells, or PBMCs.

Authors' data handling: Amplification of reference gene primers was used by the study to estimate nucleated cell counts. Generated by immunoSEQ multiplex PCR, the TCRdb table keeps only in-frame clones and is missing some. From that table come the V and J calls and clone size; the DNA was used to work out D and trimming. The table shows 200,000 or so clones, with 70% to 90% occurring only once. Germline assignment: CDR1 SGHDT and CDR2 YYEEEE. The trim removed 1 base at V and 1 base at J, leaving 7 bases unmatched. This CDR3 is 16 amino acids long. The genes are TRBV5-6 and TRBJ2-7, with 8 bases fitting TRBD2. Sequenced sample: peripheral blood. The sequence was collected from a man aged 55 to 70 with acute or convalescent COVID-19. The CDR3 sequence: CASSLFAGGFSYEQYF. The CDR3 DNA reads TGTGCCAGCAGCTTGTTTGCGGGGGGATTTTCCTACGAGCAGTACTTC.